A selection of T cell receptor beta chains follows, all from one sample in a study of shared clonotypes between healthy human individuals. The repertoire was sequenced with immunoSEQ multiplex PCR; TCRdb's copy has only in-frame clones and lacks some. The sample consists of about 230,000 clones, under 80% of them appearing once. Sequenced material: memory CD4+ T cells sorted from blood. These receptor sequences come from a man under 40 in good health. The CDR3 runs from the conserved cysteine through the conserved F or W. D genes are given only for firm matches. For some rows the clone size is stated as once, few or many, or as a class when expanded; others skip it.

D	V	size	J	DNA	CDR3
NA	TRBV28	NA	TRBJ1-1	TGTGCCAGCAGAAAAGGGAGGCGGAACACTGAAGCTTTCTTT	CASRKGRRNTEAFF
NA	TRBV15	few	TRBJ1-5	TGTGCCACCAGCAGCGGCCCTTGGGGTGGTAGCAATCAGCCCCAGCATTTT	CATSSGPWGGSNQPQHF
TRBD1	TRBV29-1	NA	TRBJ2-7	TGCAGCTCCCGGACAGGGTTCGAGCAGTACTTC	CSSRTGFEQYF
TRBD2	TRBV14	NA	TRBJ2-3	TGTGCCAGCAGCCAAGGAATACAACGGACTAGCGGGTCGGGAGGTGTTCGGCCAGATACGCAGTATTTT	CASSQGIQRTSGSGGVRPDTQYF
NA	TRBV7-8	many	TRBJ1-1	TGTGCCAGCAGCCAGAAATTACAGGGCGTAGCAGCTTTCTTT	CASSQKLQGVAAFF
NA	TRBV18	NA	TRBJ2-7	TGTGCCAGCGGCAGCAGGGGGGTTTTCTACGAGCAGTACTTC	CASGSRGVFYEQYF
TRBD1	TRBV18	NA	TRBJ2-7	TGTGCCAGCTCAAACAACAGGGGAGCCTACGAGCAGTACTTC	CASSNNRGAYEQYF
NA	TRBV19	NA	TRBJ2-3	TGTGCCAGTAGTATAGCTGTCGGCTCCACAGATACGCAGTATTTT	CASSIAVGSTDTQYF
TRBD2	TRBV19	many	TRBJ2-2	TGTGCCAGTATCGCGGGAGCGGTCGGGGAGCTGTTTTTT	CASIAGAVGELFF
NA	TRBV4-2	once	TRBJ1-5	TGTGCCAGCAGCCAAGTCGCCGGGACACGCGATTCGCCCCAGCATTTT	CASSQVAGTRDSPQHF
TRBD1	TRBV2	few	TRBJ1-2	TGTGCCAGCAGTGGATATTTTGGGACAGGGGGAGGCTACACCTTC	CASSGYFGTGGGYTF
NA	TRBV5-1	NA	TRBJ1-5	TGCGCCAGCAGCTTGGCCGGGTATTACGGTCAGCCCCAGCATTTT	CASSLAGYYGQPQHF
TRBD1	TRBV2	many	TRBJ2-2	TGTGCCAGCAGGAAAGACAGGGGTGTGTCCGGGGAGCTGTTTTTT	CASRKDRGVSGELFF
TRBD2	TRBV18	NA	TRBJ2-2	TGTGCCAGCTCACCGGGACTAGCGGGAATCGGGGAGCTGTTTTTT	CASSPGLAGIGELFF
TRBD2	TRBV11-3	NA	TRBJ2-7	TGTGCCAGCAGCTTCCCCACGGCTAGCGGGAGGCGTCCCTACGAGCAGTACTTC	CASSFPTASGRRPYEQYF
NA	TRBV7-8	NA	TRBJ2-3	TGTGCCAGCAGCCCTATGTCAGTGTGGTTAGATACGCAGTATTTT	CASSPMSVWLDTQYF
NA	TRBV6-5	once	TRBJ1-1	TGTGCCAGCAGTTACTCCGGGGGAAAGGTCACTGAAGCTTTCTTT	CASSYSGGKVTEAFF